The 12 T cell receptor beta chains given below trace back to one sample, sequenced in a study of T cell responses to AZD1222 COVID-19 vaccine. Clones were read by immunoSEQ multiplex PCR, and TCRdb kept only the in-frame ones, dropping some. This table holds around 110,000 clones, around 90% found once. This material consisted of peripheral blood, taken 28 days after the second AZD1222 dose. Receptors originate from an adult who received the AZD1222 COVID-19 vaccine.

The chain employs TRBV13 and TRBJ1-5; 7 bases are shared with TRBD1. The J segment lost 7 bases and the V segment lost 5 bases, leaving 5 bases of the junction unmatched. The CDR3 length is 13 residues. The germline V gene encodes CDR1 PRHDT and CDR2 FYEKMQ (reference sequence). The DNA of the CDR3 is TGTGCCAGCAGCGTGACAGGGTCCCAGCCCCAGCATTTT. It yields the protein CASSVTGSQPQHF.

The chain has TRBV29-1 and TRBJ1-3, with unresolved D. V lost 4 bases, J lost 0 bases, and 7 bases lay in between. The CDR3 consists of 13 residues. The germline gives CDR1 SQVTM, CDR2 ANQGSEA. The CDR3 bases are TGCAGCGTTGTCCGGCTCTCTGGAAACACCATATATTTT. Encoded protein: CSVVRLSGNTIYF.

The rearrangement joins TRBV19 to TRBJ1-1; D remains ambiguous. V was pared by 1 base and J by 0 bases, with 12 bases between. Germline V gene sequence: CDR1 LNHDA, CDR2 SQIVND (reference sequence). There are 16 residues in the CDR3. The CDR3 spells CASSIGRRIMNTEAFF. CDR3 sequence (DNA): TGTGCCAGTAGTATAGGCAGGAGAATCATGAACACTGAAGCTTTCTTT.

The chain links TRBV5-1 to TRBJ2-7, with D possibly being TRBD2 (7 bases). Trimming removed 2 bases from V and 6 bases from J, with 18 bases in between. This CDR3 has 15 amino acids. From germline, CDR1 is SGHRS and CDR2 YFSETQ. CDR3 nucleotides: TGCGCCAGCAGCTTTAATACGGGGGGCCTCGGCGAGCAGTACTTC. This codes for CASSFNTGGLGEQYF.

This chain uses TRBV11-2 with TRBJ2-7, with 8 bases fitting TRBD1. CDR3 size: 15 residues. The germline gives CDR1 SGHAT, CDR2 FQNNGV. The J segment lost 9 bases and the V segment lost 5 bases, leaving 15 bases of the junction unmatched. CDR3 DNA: TGTGCCAGCAGCACCACCAGGGGGCCCCCGTCCGGGCAGTACTTC. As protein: CASSTTRGPPSGQYF.

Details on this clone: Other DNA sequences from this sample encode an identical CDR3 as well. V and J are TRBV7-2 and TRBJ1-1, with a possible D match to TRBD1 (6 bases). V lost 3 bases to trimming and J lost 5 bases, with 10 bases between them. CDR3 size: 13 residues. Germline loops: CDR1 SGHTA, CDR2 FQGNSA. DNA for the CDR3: TGTGCCAGCAGCTTGGGGGGCGGGACTGAAGCTTTCTTT. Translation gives CASSLGGGTEAFF.

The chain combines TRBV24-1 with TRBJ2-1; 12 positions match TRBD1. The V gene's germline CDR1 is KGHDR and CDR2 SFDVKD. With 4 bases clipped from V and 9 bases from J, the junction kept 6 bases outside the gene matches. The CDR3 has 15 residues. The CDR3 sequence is CATSDRGTGGTEQFF. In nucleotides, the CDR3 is TGTGCCACCAGTGACCGCGGGACAGGGGGCACTGAGCAGTTCTTC.

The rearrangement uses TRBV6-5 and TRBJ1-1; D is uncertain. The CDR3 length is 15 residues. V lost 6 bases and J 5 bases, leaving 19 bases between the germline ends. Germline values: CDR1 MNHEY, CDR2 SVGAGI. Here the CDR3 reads CASSWLSGGRTEAFF. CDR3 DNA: TGTGCCAGCAGCTGGCTGAGTGGAGGGAGGACTGAAGCTTTCTTT.

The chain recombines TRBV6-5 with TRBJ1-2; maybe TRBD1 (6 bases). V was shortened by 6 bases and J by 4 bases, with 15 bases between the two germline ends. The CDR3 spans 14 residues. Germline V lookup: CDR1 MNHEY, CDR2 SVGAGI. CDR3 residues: CASSRSAGAYGYTF. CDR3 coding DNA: TGTGCCAGCAGCAGATCCGCAGGGGCCTATGGCTACACCTTC.

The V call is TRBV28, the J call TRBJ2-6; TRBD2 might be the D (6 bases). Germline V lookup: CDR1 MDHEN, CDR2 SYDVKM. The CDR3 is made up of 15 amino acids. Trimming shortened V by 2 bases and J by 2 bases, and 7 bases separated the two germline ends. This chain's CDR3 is CASSLGGTGANVLTF. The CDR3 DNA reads TGTGCCAGCAGTTTAGGAGGGACTGGGGCCAACGTCCTGACTTTC. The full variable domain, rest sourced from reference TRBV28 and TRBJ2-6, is DVKVTQSSRYLVKRTGEKVFLECVQDMDHENMFWYRQDPGLGLRLIYFSYDVKMKEKGDIPEGYSVSREKKERFSLILESASTNQTSMYLCASSLGGTGANVLTFGAGSRLTVL.

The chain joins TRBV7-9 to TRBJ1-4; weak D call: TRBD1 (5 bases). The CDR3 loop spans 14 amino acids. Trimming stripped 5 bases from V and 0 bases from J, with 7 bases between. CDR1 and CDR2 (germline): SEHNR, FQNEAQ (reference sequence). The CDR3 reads CASSPGPTNEKLFF. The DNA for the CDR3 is TGTGCCAGCAGCCCGGGGCCAACTAATGAAAAACTGTTTTTT.

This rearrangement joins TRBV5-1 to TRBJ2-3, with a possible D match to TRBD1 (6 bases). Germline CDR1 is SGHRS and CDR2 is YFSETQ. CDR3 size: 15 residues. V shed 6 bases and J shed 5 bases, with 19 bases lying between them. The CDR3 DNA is TGCGCCAGCACCTCAGGACAGTTCCCTGGAGATACGCAGTATTTT. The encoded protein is CASTSGQFPGDTQYF.